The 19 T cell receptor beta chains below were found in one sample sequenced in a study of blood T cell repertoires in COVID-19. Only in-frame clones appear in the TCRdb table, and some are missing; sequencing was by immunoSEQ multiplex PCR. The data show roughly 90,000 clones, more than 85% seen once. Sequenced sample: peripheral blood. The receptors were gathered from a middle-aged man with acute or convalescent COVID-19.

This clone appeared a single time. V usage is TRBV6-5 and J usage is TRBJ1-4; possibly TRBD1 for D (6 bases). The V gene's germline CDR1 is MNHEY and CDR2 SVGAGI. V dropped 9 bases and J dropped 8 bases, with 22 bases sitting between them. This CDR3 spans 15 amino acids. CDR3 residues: CASGWTVGVEEKLFF. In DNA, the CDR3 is TGTGCCAGTGGGTGGACAGTCGGAGTGGAGGAAAAACTGTTTTTT.

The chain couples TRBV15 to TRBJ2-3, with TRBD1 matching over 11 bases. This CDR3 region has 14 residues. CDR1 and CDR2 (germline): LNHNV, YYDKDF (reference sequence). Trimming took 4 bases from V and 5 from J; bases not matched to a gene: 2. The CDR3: CATSTGTGGDTQYF. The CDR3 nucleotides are TGTGCCACCAGCACGGGGACAGGGGGAGATACGCAGTATTTT. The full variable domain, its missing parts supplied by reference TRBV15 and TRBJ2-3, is DAMVIQNPRYQVTQFGKPVTLSCSQTLNHNVMYWYQQKSSQAPKLLFHYYDKDFNNEADTPDNFQSRRPNTSFCFLDIRSPGLGDTAMYLCATSTGTGGDTQYFGPGTRLTVL.

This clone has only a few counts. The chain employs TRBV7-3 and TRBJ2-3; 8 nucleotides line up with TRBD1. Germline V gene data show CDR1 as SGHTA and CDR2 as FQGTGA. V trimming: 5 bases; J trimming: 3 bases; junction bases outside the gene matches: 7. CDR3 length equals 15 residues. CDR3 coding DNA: TGTGCCAGCAGCCCCGACAGGGGAAAAACAGATACGCAGTATTTT. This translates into CASSPDRGKTDTQYF.

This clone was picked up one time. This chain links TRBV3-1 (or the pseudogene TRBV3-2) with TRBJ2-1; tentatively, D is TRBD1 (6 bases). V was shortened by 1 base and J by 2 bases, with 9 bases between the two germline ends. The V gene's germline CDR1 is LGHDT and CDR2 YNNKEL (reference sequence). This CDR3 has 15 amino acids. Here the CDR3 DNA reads TGTGCCAGCAGCCAAGGGGGGACACCCTACAATGAGCAGTTCTTC. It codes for CASSQGGTPYNEQFF.

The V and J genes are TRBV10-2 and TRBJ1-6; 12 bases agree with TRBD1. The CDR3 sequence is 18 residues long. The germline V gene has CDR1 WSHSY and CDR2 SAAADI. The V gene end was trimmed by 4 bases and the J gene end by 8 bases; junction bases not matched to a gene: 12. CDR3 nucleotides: TGCGCCAGCAGTGTCCCCCCGGGACAGGGGGCTGAATATTCACCCCTCCACTTT. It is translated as CASSVPPGQGAEYSPLHF.

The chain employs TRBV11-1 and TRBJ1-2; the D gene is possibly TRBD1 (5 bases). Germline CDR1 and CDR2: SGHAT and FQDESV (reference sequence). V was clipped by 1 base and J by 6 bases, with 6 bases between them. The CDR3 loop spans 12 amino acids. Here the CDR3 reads CASSLEGDGYTF. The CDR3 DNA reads TGTGCCAGCAGCTTAGAAGGGGATGGCTACACCTTC.

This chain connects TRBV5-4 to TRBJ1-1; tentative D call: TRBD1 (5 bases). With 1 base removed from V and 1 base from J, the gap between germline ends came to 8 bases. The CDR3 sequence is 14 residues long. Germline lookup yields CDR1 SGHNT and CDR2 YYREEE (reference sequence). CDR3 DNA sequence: TGTGCCAGCAGCTTGCTAGGGGAGAACACTGAAGCTTTCTTT. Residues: CASSLLGENTEAFF.

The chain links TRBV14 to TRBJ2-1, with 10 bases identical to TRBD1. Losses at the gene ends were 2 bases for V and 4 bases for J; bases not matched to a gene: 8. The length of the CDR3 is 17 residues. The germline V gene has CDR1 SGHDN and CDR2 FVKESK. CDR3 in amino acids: CASSQSMGTGVYNEQFF. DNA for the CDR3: TGTGCCAGCAGCCAATCGATGGGGACAGGGGTTTACAATGAGCAGTTCTTC.

This CDR3 reads CASSYPGGTEAFF. The CDR3 DNA reads TGTGCCAGCAGCTACCCCGGAGGCACTGAAGCTTTCTTT. J is TRBJ1-1 and V is TRBV5-6; D unresolved. The germline gives CDR1 SGHDT, CDR2 YYEEEE. This CDR3 has 13 amino acids. V shed 3 bases and J shed 4 bases, with 10 bases lying between them. Variable domain in full (rest from reference TRBV5-6 and TRBJ1-1): DAGVTQSPTHLIKTRGQQVTLRCSPKSGHDTVSWYQQALGQGPQFIFQYYEEEERQRGNFPDRFSGHQFPNYSSELNVNALLLGDSALYLCASSYPGGTEAFFGQGTRLTVV.

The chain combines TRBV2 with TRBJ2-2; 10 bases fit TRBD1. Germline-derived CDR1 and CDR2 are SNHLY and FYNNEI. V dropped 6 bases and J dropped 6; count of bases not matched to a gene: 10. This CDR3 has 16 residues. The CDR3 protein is CASRFDRGRNAGELFF. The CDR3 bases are TGTGCCAGCAGATTCGACAGGGGGCGCAACGCCGGGGAGCTGTTTTTT.

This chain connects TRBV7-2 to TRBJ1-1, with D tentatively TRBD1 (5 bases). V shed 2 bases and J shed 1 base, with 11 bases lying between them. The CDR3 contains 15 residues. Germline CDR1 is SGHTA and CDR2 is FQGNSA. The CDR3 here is CASSLFARANTEAFF. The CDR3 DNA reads TGTGCCAGCAGCTTATTTGCCAGGGCGAACACTGAAGCTTTCTTT.

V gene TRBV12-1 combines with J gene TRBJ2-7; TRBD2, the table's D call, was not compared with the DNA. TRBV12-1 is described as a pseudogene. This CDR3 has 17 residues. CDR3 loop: CASSYPISGQGSYEQYF. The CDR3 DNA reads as TGTGCCAGCTCTTATCCCATTAGCGGGCAAGGCTCCTACGAGCAGTACTTC.

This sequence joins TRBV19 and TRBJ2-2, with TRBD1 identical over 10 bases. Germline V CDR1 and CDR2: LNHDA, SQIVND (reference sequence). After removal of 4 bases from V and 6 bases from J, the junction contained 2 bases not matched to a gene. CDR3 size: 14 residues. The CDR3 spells CASSRGQGSGELFF. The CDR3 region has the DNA TGTGCCAGTAGTAGGGGACAGGGGTCCGGGGAGCTGTTTTTT.

CDR3 sequence (DNA): TGTGCCAGCAGCTTAGGCGGTTCCTACTACGAGCAGTACTTC. Its protein product is CASSLGGSYYEQYF. The gene calls are TRBV11-2 and TRBJ2-7; no clear D gene. The CDR3 runs to 14 residues. The ends were cut back, 1 base at V and 3 bases at J, with 10 bases in the middle. The germline CDR1 and CDR2 sequences are SGHAT and FQNNGV.

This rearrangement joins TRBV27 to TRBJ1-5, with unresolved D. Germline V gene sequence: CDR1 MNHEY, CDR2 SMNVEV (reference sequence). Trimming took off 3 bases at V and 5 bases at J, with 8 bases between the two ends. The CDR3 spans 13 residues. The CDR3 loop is CASSFAGHQPQHF. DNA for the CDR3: TGTGCCAGCAGTTTCGCGGGCCATCAGCCCCAGCATTTT.

The CDR3 DNA reads TGTGCCAGCAGCAAGGGCGGGGGCCCCACAGATACGCAGTATTTT. Amino acids: CASSKGGGPTDTQYF. The rearrangement joins TRBV21-1 to TRBJ2-3; the D call in the table, TRBD2, was not verified against the DNA. TRBV21-1 counts as a pseudogene. The CDR3 has 15 amino acids.

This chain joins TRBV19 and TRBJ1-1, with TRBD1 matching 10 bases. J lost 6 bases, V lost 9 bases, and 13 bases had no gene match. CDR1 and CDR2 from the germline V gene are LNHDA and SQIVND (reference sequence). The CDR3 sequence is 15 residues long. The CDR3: CASEPGTGVRAEAFF. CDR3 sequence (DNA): TGTGCCAGCGAACCCGGGACAGGGGTCAGAGCTGAAGCTTTCTTT.

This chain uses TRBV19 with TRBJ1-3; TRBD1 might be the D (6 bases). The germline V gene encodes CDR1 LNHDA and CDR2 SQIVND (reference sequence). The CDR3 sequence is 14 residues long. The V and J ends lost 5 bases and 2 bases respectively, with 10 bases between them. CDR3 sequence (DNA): TGTGCCAGTAGTTACAGGGTGGCTGGAAACACCATATATTTT. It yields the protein CASSYRVAGNTIYF.

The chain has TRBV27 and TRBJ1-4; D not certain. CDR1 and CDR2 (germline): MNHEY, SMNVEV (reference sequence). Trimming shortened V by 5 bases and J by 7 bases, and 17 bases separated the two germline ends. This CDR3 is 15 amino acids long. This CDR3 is CASSPHQRLGEKLFF. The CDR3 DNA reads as TGTGCCAGCAGTCCCCATCAGAGACTAGGTGAAAAACTGTTTTTT.